This T cell receptor (beta chain) was recovered during a study of monozygotic twins with inflammatory bowel disease. The CDR3 length is 14 residues. Germline V gene data show CDR1 as SGHRS and CDR2 as YFSETQ. In regard to this clonotype: The antigen remains unidentified.

Study-wide points: IBD patients displayed reduced TCRbeta diversity (inverse Simpson) when set against healthy co-twins. Patient-to-patient differences in immunosuppressive treatment may have added variability to the repertoires. IBD patients exhibited fewer clonotypes shared with other individuals than healthy twins, particularly with disease activity.

TCRdb reprocessed the 5' RACE reads; each CDR3 protein has one entry and no DNA is given. The specimen's table records under 200,000 distinct CDR3 sequences. The rearrangement uses TRBV5-1 and TRBJ2-3. The clonotype originates from a human donor with ulcerative colitis or Crohn's disease, or a healthy co-twin of an affected twin (not recorded which). Specimen: blood. CDR3 protein: CASSPRSSADTQYF.